The 24 T cell receptor beta chains in this list originate from one sample, sequenced in a study of PD-1 and CTLA-4 blockade in melanoma. Assay: immunoSEQ multiplex PCR; the TCRdb copy retains only in-frame clones and omits some. The sample contains approximately 33,000 clones, around 93% of which appear only once. The starting material was CD8+ T cells from peripheral blood, obtained from a patient given anti-PD-1 treatment. These receptors all come from a human donor with melanoma.

V is TRBV28 and J is TRBJ1-6; D unresolved. The CDR3 is 14 residues long. Germline CDR1 MDHEN, CDR2 SYDVKM. The germline V and J ends were trimmed by 7 bases and 4 bases, with 11 bases remaining between them. This CDR3 reads CASTPTRYNSPLHF. The CDR3 DNA follows: TGTGCCAGCACCCCAACACGATATAATTCACCCCTCCACTTT.

This chain uses TRBV2 with TRBJ2-5; D is possibly TRBD1 or TRBD2 (5 bases each). Trimming took 0 bases from V and 5 from J, leaving 10 bases between them. Germline CDR1 reads SNHLY; CDR2 reads FYNNEI. The CDR3 spans 14 residues. CDR3 DNA: TGTGCCAGCAGTGAAGCCAGGGACGGGGAGACCCAGTACTTC. It codes for CASSEARDGETQYF.

The chain carries TRBV29-1 and TRBJ1-1, with TRBD1 matching 7 bases. Unmatched junction bases numbered 7, after V lost 4 bases and J lost 8 bases. The CDR3 sequence is 12 residues long. Germline CDR1 reads SQVTM; CDR2 reads ANQGSEA. The DNA of the CDR3 is TGCAGCGTTGTTTCAGGGGGGGGAGAAGCTTTCTTT. This gives the protein CSVVSGGGEAFF.

This rearrangement joins TRBV11-3 to TRBJ2-2; perhaps TRBD1 as D (6 bases). CDR3 length: 15 amino acids. The germline V gene has CDR1 SGHNT and CDR2 YENEEA. V gave up 5 bases and J gave up 1 base, with 11 bases separating them. The CDR3 coding sequence is TGTGCCAGCAGCCCTATGACAGGGAACACCGGGGAGCTGTTTTTT. Protein: CASSPMTGNTGELFF.

This chain links TRBV27 with TRBJ2-7; 7 bases agree with TRBD1. Germline CDR1 is MNHEY and CDR2 is SMNVEV (reference sequence). V lost 8 bases and J lost 3; bases outside the gene matches: 10. The CDR3 length is 14 residues. CDR3 sequence reads: CASGPHDRVYEQYF. The CDR3 DNA follows: TGTGCCAGCGGGCCCCACGACAGGGTCTACGAGCAGTACTTC.

Here the CDR3 DNA reads TGTGCCAGCAGCTCGGGACAGGGGGATGGCTACACCTTC. It translates to CASSSGQGDGYTF. The chain links TRBV5-4 to TRBJ1-2; 11 positions match TRBD1. Germline V lookup: CDR1 SGHNT, CDR2 YYREEE (reference sequence). V lost 3 bases to trimming and J lost 6 bases; unmatched junction nucleotides: 1. The CDR3 length is 13 residues.

J is TRBJ2-7 and V is TRBV6-5; the D gene could be TRBD1 or TRBD2 (5 bases each). V lost 10 bases and J lost 2, with 9 bases in between. Germline V gene data show CDR1 as MNHEY and CDR2 as SVGAGI. This CDR3 comprises 11 residues. The CDR3 is CATRDAYEQYF. The CDR3 coding sequence is TGTGCCACCAGGGACGCCTACGAGCAGTACTTC.

CDR3 loop: CASSPLVGMNTEAFF. The CDR3 bases are TGTGCCAGCTCACCCCTAGTTGGAATGAACACTGAAGCTTTCTTT. The chain has TRBV18 and TRBJ1-1; D remains ambiguous. Trimming took off 3 bases at V and 0 bases at J, with 11 bases between the two ends. Germline V gives CDR1 KGHSH, CDR2 LQKENI. The CDR3 extends over 15 amino acids. The full variable domain, with the rest looked up from reference TRBV18 and TRBJ1-1, is NAGVMQNPRHLVRRRGQEARLRCSPMKGHSHVYWYRQLPEEGLKFMVYLQKENIIDESGMPKERFSAEFPKEGPSILRIQQVVRGDSAAYFCASSPLVGMNTEAFFGQGTRLTVV.

The chain employs TRBV3-1 (or the pseudogene TRBV3-2) and TRBJ1-4; unclear D gene. The CDR3 extends over 15 amino acids. In germline, CDR1 is LGHDT, CDR2 YNNKEL (reference sequence). Trimming removed 4 bases at V and 3 bases at J, with 12 bases between. DNA of the CDR3: TGTGCCAGCAGCCTTGGGAGGGCGGCTAATGAAAAACTGTTTTTT. It yields the protein CASSLGRAANEKLFF.

The chain joins TRBV12-3 or TRBV12-4 to TRBJ1-1; the match to TRBD1 covers 7 bases. The CDR3 is 13 residues long. The V segment lost 5 bases and the J segment 7 bases; nucleotides outside the gene matches: 7. The CDR3 region is CASSATGAGEAFF. The DNA for the CDR3 is TGTGCCAGCAGTGCAACAGGGGCAGGTGAAGCTTTCTTT.

The chain uses TRBV15 and TRBJ2-5; 8 bases agree with TRBD2. J gave up 1 base and V 5 bases, and 6 bases lay outside the gene matches. CDR1 is LNHNV, CDR2 YYDKDF, per germline (reference sequence). The CDR3 extends over 15 amino acids. The chain's CDR3 is CATSSGRGAQETQYF. Here the CDR3 DNA reads TGTGCCACCAGCTCAGGGCGGGGGGCCCAAGAGACCCAGTACTTC.

J is TRBJ1-2 and V is TRBV5-1; maybe TRBD1 (5 bases). V lost 1 base and J 1 base, leaving 17 bases between the germline ends. CDR1 is SGHRS, CDR2 YFSETQ, per germline. This CDR3 is 17 amino acids long. The CDR3 here is CASSLYLDKDNNYGYTF. The CDR3 DNA reads as TGCGCCAGCAGCTTGTATCTCGATAAGGACAATAACTATGGCTACACCTTC.

The V call is TRBV28, the J call TRBJ1-6; 7 bases fit TRBD1. Losses at the gene ends were 5 bases for V and 5 bases for J; bases not matched to a gene: 9. From germline, CDR1 is MDHEN and CDR2 SYDVKM. The CDR3 spans 16 residues. The CDR3 region has the DNA TGTGCCAGCAGTCCGGCTACTGGACAGGATAATTCACCCCTCCACTTT. It encodes CASSPATGQDNSPLHF.

V is TRBV6-2 or TRBV6-3 and J is TRBJ2-2; the match to TRBD2 covers 7 bases. Germline trimming cut 6 bases from V and 2 bases from J; bases unmatched to any gene: 9. This CDR3 has 16 residues. Germline V gene sequence: CDR1 MNHEY, CDR2 SVGEGT. CDR3 bases: TGTGCCAGCAGCCCTCTCGGCGGGGGTAACACCGGGGAGCTGTTTTTT. Its translation: CASSPLGGGNTGELFF.

This clone showed up just once. The CDR3 is CAISDQAGTTSQETQYF. In DNA form, the CDR3 reads TGTGCCATCAGTGACCAAGCCGGGACTACCTCTCAAGAGACCCAGTACTTC. V gene TRBV10-3 combines with J gene TRBJ2-5; the match to TRBD2 covers 7 bases. This CDR3 is 17 amino acids long. Per the germline V gene, CDR1 is ENHRY and CDR2 is SYGVKD. V dropped 3 bases and J dropped 2; count of bases not matched to a gene: 12.

The rearrangement joins TRBV28 to TRBJ1-2; 9 bases map to TRBD1. The V and J ends lost 4 bases and 9 bases, in that order; junction bases with no gene match: 12. Per the germline V gene, CDR1 is MDHEN and CDR2 is SYDVKM. CDR3 length equals 15 residues. CDR3 sequence reads: CASSSLETGGGRYTF. The CDR3 DNA is TGTGCCAGCAGTTCACTTGAAACAGGGGGCGGTCGCTACACCTTC.

The chain carries TRBV9 and TRBJ1-2; the D gene is possibly TRBD1 (6 bases). The germline CDR1 and CDR2 sequences are SGDLS and YYNGEE. Between the trimmed V and J ends, which lost 0 bases and 8 bases, there was a span of 17 bases. The CDR3 sequence is 15 residues long. CDR3 residues: CASSVEGGKSRGYTF. The CDR3 DNA reads TGTGCCAGCAGCGTAGAAGGGGGGAAATCGAGGGGCTACACCTTC.

The rearrangement links TRBV7-9 to TRBJ1-1; perhaps TRBD1 as D (5 bases). V lost 5 bases to trimming and J lost 5 bases, with 12 bases between them. In germline, CDR1 is SEHNR, CDR2 FQNEAQ (reference sequence). The CDR3 extends over 13 amino acids. The CDR3 loop reads CASSAGGGTEAFF. CDR3 in DNA: TGTGCCAGCAGCGCCGGGGGAGGAACTGAAGCTTTCTTT.

Comment on this clone: The same CDR3 arises from other DNA sequences in this sample as well. The chain is built from TRBV2 and TRBJ2-1, with 12 bases identical to TRBD2. This CDR3 is built from 14 residues. CDR1 is SNHLY, CDR2 FYNNEI, per germline. V dropped 4 bases and J dropped 7; count of bases not matched to a gene: 2. CDR3 bases: TGTGCCAGCAGTGGACTAGCGGGAGTAAATGAGCAGTTCTTC. Its translation: CASSGLAGVNEQFF.

This chain uses TRBV6-1 with TRBJ1-5, with 7 bases fitting TRBD1. Germline loops: CDR1 MNHNS, CDR2 SASEGT. The V and J ends lost 1 base and 9 bases, in that order; junction bases with no gene match: 6. CDR3 length: 14 residues. The CDR3 sequence: CASSEGQGGRPQHF. CDR3 coding DNA: TGTGCCAGCAGTGAAGGACAGGGCGGGAGGCCCCAGCATTTT.

The rearrangement uses TRBV7-6 and TRBJ2-1; D gene ambiguous. Trimming took 5 bases from V and 2 from J, leaving 4 bases between them. Germline V gene lookup returns CDR1 SGHVS and CDR2 FNYEAQ. The CDR3 runs 12 residues. In DNA form, the CDR3 reads TGTGCCAGCAGCCATACCTACAATGAGCAGTTCTTC. It translates to CASSHTYNEQFF.

V gene TRBV6-5 combines with J gene TRBJ2-7, with 10 positions matching TRBD1. This CDR3 region has 12 residues. The trim removed 10 bases at V and 3 bases at J, leaving 3 bases unmatched. Germline V gene data show CDR1 as MNHEY and CDR2 as SVGAGI. In DNA, the CDR3 is TGTGCCACCCGGACAGGGGGCTACGAGCAGTACTTC. Its protein product is CATRTGGYEQYF.

The chain uses TRBV25-1 and TRBJ1-2; weak D call: TRBD1 (6 bases). Germline CDR1 reads MGHDK; CDR2 reads SYGVNS. Deletions cut 3 bases from V and 2 bases from J, with 13 bases between. This CDR3 comprises 15 residues. The CDR3 loop is CASSDGGAPNYGYTF. CDR3 in DNA: TGTGCCAGCAGTGATGGGGGGGCGCCCAACTATGGCTACACCTTC.

The rearrangement joins TRBV5-5 to TRBJ2-7; 8 nucleotides match TRBD1. The CDR3 is made up of 17 amino acids. The V and J ends lost 0 bases and 3 bases, in that order; junction bases with no gene match: 11. From germline, CDR1 is SGHKS and CDR2 YYEKEE (reference sequence). This CDR3 is CASSLVPQGAGDYEQYF. The CDR3 nucleotides are TGTGCCAGCAGCTTGGTTCCCCAGGGGGCCGGGGACTACGAGCAGTACTTC.